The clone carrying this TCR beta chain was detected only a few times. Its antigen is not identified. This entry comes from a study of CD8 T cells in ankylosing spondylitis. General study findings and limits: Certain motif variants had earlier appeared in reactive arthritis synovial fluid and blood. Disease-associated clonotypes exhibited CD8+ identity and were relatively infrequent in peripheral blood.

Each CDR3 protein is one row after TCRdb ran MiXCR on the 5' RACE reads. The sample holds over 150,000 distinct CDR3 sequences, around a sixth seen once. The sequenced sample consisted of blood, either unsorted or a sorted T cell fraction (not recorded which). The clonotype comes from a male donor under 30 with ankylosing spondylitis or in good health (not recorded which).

CDR3 loop: CSVPPLRATEQFF. The CDR3 region has the DNA TGCAGCGTTCCCCCATTAAGAGCGACTGAGCAGTTCTTC. The rearrangement uses TRBV29-1 and TRBJ2-1; D gene unclear. The V end lost 5 bases, the J end lost 9 bases, and 17 bases lay between the germline ends. CDR3 size: 13 residues. Germline CDR1 is SQVTM and CDR2 is ANQGSEA.